This T cell receptor (beta chain) was found in a study of PD-1 blockade in classical Hodgkin lymphoma. TCRdb keeps only in-frame clones here, not all; method: immunoSEQ multiplex PCR. The repertoire includes some 18,000 clones, roughly 77% of them detected once, and roughly a sixth sits in the top ten. The study's findings and limits: The study found that TCR diversity rose significantly by C4D1 in CD4+ but not CD8+ cells. According to reports, newly diagnosed patients had lower baseline TCR diversity than healthy donors, and relapsed/refractory patients had lower baseline TCR diversity still. Patients with a complete response exhibited baseline diversity comparable to newly diagnosed patients.

Germline V lookup: CDR1 SGHTA, CDR2 FQGNSA. This CDR3 spans 15 amino acids. The V and J ends lost 4 bases and 0 bases respectively, with 13 bases between them. In every patient, relapse followed autologous stem cell transplantation, while exposure to brentuximab vedotin differed. Reported best responses ranged across complete response, partial response or progressive disease. This clone has a single count. Its antigen is still unknown. This TCR was sampled from a human donor with classical Hodgkin lymphoma. V usage is TRBV7-2 and J usage is TRBJ2-7; D ambiguous. The sample consisted of peripheral blood mononuclear cells (PBMCs), taken before the second cycle of nivolumab. The CDR3 region is CASSSWEQSSYEQYF. The CDR3, as DNA: TGTGCCAGCAGCTCCTGGGAACAAAGCTCCTACGAGCAGTACTTC.